Sequencing of this T cell receptor (beta chain) was carried out in a study of blood T cell repertoires in COVID-19 (dated by TCRdb to about 2020). Notes on the research overall: The collaborator samples originated in the United States, Italy and Spain and spanned the acute and convalescent phases of COVID-19. A freely available public database, intended as a resource for researchers studying the immune response to SARS-CoV-2, is where the repertoires were released. Subjects who had been exposed to COVID-19, were actively infected with it, or had recovered from it provided the deeply sampled blood TCRbeta repertoires that made up the dataset. The material from the prospective study consisted of cDNA or gDNA derived from T cells, B-cell-depleted T cells, or PBMCs. The samples were drawn from two sources: the first 160 participants of the ongoing ImmuneRACE study, and 1,200 or so subjects contributed by 6 global collaborators. Where HLA class I and class II types were available, the types were taken from metadata supplied by the sample provider, not from assay-based typing. A de-identified subject ID, COVID-19 status, age in years and sex were almost always included in the sample metadata.

Remarks on this clone: Its antigen is unknown. Base qualities are not provided; no much larger clone lies one nucleotide away.

The paper as a whole reports these results and caveats: Clinical and demographic metadata were provided uncurated, with the amount varying by source and participant.

Each collaborating institution followed its own protocols to collect whole blood in K2EDTA tubes. For TCRbeta analysis, collaborators shipped samples as frozen whole blood, isolated PBMCs, or DNA extracted from either of those sample types. TCRbeta CDR3 regions were amplified from genomic DNA by means of the immunoSEQ Assay, a bias-controlled multiplex PCR. For the original study's pipeline: The number of nucleated cells in each sample was estimated from the amplification of reference gene primers within the assay. Sequence reads were collapsed and filtered to measure the absolute abundance of every unique TCRbeta CDR3 rearrangement. For each sample, productive Simpson clonality was calculated as the square root of Simpson's diversity index over productive rearrangements. TCRdb provides this immuneACCESS table in a form limited to in-frame rearrangements. Some clones are lacking; in checked studies, under half of them reflect an unresolved V gene, and why the rest are absent is not known. That table furnishes V, J and clone size, whereas the DNA furnished D and trimming. The sample contains 72,000 or so clones, about 85% of them found a single time. Clones ranked in the top ten supply roughly 35% of the sample.

The V end gives up 4 bases and the J end 2 bases, leaving 5 bases in the junction not matched to a gene. CDR1 and CDR2 (SGHRS, YFSETQ) derive from the germline V gene. The CDR3, cysteine through phenylalanine, is 14 amino acids long. The entry retains the CDR3 DNA only, 42 bases that are in frame from base 1. Sample: peripheral blood. The sequence joins TRBV5-1 to TRBJ1-1, and 7 junction bases match TRBD1. This TCR derives from an elderly woman with active or convalescent COVID-19. The base sequence is TGCGCCAGCAGCCCGGGGACAGACAACACTGAAGCTTTCTTT. It is translated as CASSPGTDNTEAFF.